This entry describes one TCR beta chain. These data belong to a study of shared clonotypes between healthy human individuals. Turning to the study itself: A couple of female and a few male donors aged 18 to 49 were enrolled. Each donor had three CD4 naive, three CD4 memory, two CD8 naive and one CD8 memory plate.

CDR3 length: 14 amino acids. CDR1 WSHSY and CDR2 SAAADI come from the germline V gene. Trimming removed 3 bases at V and 3 bases at J, with 11 bases between. Measured with immunoSEQ multiplex PCR; TCRdb has only the in-frame clones, and not every one. The table lists 550,000 to 850,000 clones, roughly two thirds of them singletons. The sequencing input was memory CD4+ T cells sorted from blood. Noted subset: CD45RA-negative fraction. This TCR derives from a woman aged 30 to 39 in good health. The J gene is TRBJ1-1, the V gene TRBV10-2; tentative D call: TRBD1 (6 bases). The DNA for the CDR3 is TGCGCCAGCAGTGATTACAGGGATGACACTGAAGCTTTCTTT. As protein: CASSDYRDDTEAFF.